One TCR beta chain is described in this entry. Its target is unknown. The source of the sample is a study of T cell repertoires and HLA-DP antigens. Turning to the study itself: Transduced HeLa cells presented HLA-DP to CD4+ T cells. A couple of male donors and one female donor spanned ages 18-to-29 through 60-to-69. Sorted CD137+CD4+ samples averaged 218.4 ng DNA; pre-culture CD4+ samples, 1,000 to 1,500 ng. Study results and limitations: Previously undetected clones averaged around 35% and 51% against the two alleles respectively.

The junction had 20 bases not matched to a gene; V was cut back by 7 bases and J by 4 bases. CDR3 length: 18 amino acids. Germline CDR1 and CDR2: LGHNT and FRNRAP. TCRdb's table, derived via immunoSEQ multiplex PCR, lists solely in-frame clones and lacks some. The table shows approximately 89,000 clones, with roughly 86% occurring only once. The sample was CD4+ T cells from PBMCs. This receptor was taken from a man aged 50 to 60 in good health and CMV-seronegative. The V call is TRBV12-5, the J call TRBJ2-7, with TRBD2 identical over 9 bases. DNA for the CDR3: TGTGCTAGTGCTCACGGTCTAGCGGGGCGTCGTCGGGGGTACGAGCAGTACTTC. It encodes CASAHGLAGRRRGYEQYF.